The 28 T cell receptor beta chains below all came from one sample that was sequenced in a study of blood T cells in healthy people across ages. It was with a sample-barcoded 5' primer and a J-beta primer mix that a second PCR of roughly 7 to 11 cycles was run. TCRdb recomputed calls from the 5' RACE reads with MiXCR, one row per CDR3 protein. The sample lists about 1.4 million distinct CDR3 sequences, approximately 59% seen once, with 6.5% to 8% in the top ten. Sequenced: blood. The receptors were gathered from a man aged 18 to 30 in good health.

The chain links TRBV29-1 to TRBJ2-7; D unclear. The CDR3 runs to 15 residues. Germline V gene lookup returns CDR1 SQVTM and CDR2 ANQGSEA. V was clipped by 3 bases and J by 7 bases, with 22 bases between them. The CDR3 nucleotides are TGCAGCGTTGAGGGTATTAGAGGAAATTACGAAGAGCAGTACTTC. Translating it yields CSVEGIRGNYEEQYF.

This clonotype was picked up one time. This chain joins TRBV7-9 and TRBJ2-2; 15 bases agree with TRBD2. Germline assignment: CDR1 SEHNR and CDR2 FQNEAQ (reference sequence). The CDR3 is 19 amino acids. The J segment lost 5 bases and the V segment lost 5 bases, leaving 12 bases of the junction unmatched. CDR3 residues: CASSEPGLAGGPDTGELFF. The CDR3 coding sequence is TGTGCCAGCAGCGAACCAGGACTAGCGGGGGGGCCGGATACCGGGGAGCTGTTTTTT.

This sequence joins TRBV4-1 and TRBJ2-7, with TRBD2 identical over 11 bases. The trim removed 3 bases at V and 2 bases at J, leaving 6 bases unmatched. Germline V gene data show CDR1 as MGHRA and CDR2 as YSYEKL. The CDR3 contains 16 residues. The CDR3 coding sequence is TGCGCCAGCAGCCATGGCCTAGCGGGAGGAACCTACGAGCAGTACTTC. Translating gives CASSHGLAGGTYEQYF.

V and J are TRBV29-1 and TRBJ1-1; D might be TRBD1 (6 bases). CDR3 length equals 12 residues. CDR1 is SQVTM and CDR2 is ANQGSEA in the germline V gene. The CDR3 sequence: CRGGGLNTEAFF. The CDR3 coding sequence is TGCAGAGGCGGGGGGCTGAACACTGAAGCTTTCTTT. The complete variable domain, with remaining parts taken from reference TRBV29-1 and TRBJ1-1, reads SAVISQKPSRDICQRGTSLTIQCQVDSQVTMMFWYRQQPGQSLTLIATANQGSEATYESGFVIDKFPISRPNLTFSTLTVSNMSPEDSSIYLCRGGGLNTEAFFGQGTRLTVV.

This clonotype was seen a handful of times. This sequence joins TRBV29-1 and TRBJ2-3; 8 nucleotides line up with TRBD1. The CDR3 is 13 residues long. Trimming removed 7 bases from V and 2 bases from J; junction bases left unmatched: 5. The V gene's germline CDR1 is SQVTM and CDR2 ANQGSEA. This chain's CDR3 is CSGRQGPTDTQYF. In DNA, the CDR3 is TGCAGCGGAAGACAGGGGCCCACAGATACGCAGTATTTT.

V is TRBV3-1 and J is TRBJ2-4; either TRBD1 or TRBD2 may fit D (5 bases each). The J call is in doubt because the DNA end fits TRBJ2-7 better. Per germline, CDR1 LGHDT and CDR2 YNNKEL (reference sequence). This CDR3 spans 15 amino acids. The DNA for the CDR3 is TGTGCCAGCAGCCAATATGGGGGTCGAGCCTACGAGCAGTACTTC. As protein: CASSQYGGRAYEQYF.

This clonotype was seen only once. V is TRBV19 and J is TRBJ1-2; D unresolved. The V gene lost 5 bases and the J gene lost 2 bases, with 12 bases spanning the gap. There are 14 residues in the CDR3. Germline V gene sequence: CDR1 LNHDA, CDR2 SQIVND (reference sequence). CDR3 nucleotides: TGTGCCAGTAGTCCTGGGATAGGAAACTATGGCTACACCTTC. Its translation is CASSPGIGNYGYTF.

The chain employs TRBV6-5 and TRBJ2-1; D is undetermined. Germline values: CDR1 MNHEY, CDR2 SVGAGI. This CDR3 contains 12 residues. V shed 1 base and J shed 6 bases, with 4 bases lying between them. The CDR3 DNA reads as TGTGCCAGCAGTTACTGGGGCAATGAGCAGTTCTTC. Residues: CASSYWGNEQFF.

This rearrangement joins TRBV2 to TRBJ2-1; 10 nucleotides agree with TRBD2. V lost 4 bases, J lost 5 bases, and 11 bases stayed unmatched. CDR3 length: 17 residues. In germline, CDR1 is SNHLY, CDR2 FYNNEI. This CDR3 reads CASSVTTSGSSDNEQFF. DNA for the CDR3: TGTGCCAGCAGTGTCACGACTAGCGGGTCTTCTGACAATGAGCAGTTCTTC.

This clonotype showed up just once. The V and J genes are TRBV20-1 and TRBJ1-1, with 11 bases fitting TRBD1. The V gene's germline CDR1 is DFQATT and CDR2 SNEGSKA (reference sequence). This CDR3 contains 12 residues. V trimming: 8 bases; J trimming: 6 bases; junction bases outside the gene matches: 5. The CDR3 DNA follows: TGCAGTATCGGACAGGGGGCACCTGAAGCTTTCTTT. This gives the protein CSIGQGAPEAFF.

The chain carries TRBV7-9 and TRBJ2-5; 7 bases match TRBD1. CDR3 length: 14 amino acids. CDR1 is SEHNR and CDR2 is FQNEAQ in the germline V gene (reference sequence). Trimming took 7 bases from V and 0 from J; bases not matched to a gene: 5. The CDR3 reads CASTEGQYQETQYF. CDR3 in DNA: TGTGCCAGCACCGAGGGACAGTACCAAGAGACCCAGTACTTC.

The chain couples TRBV6-5 to TRBJ2-4; 9 nucleotides line up with TRBD1. CDR1 and CDR2 from the germline V gene are MNHEY and SVGAGI. The ends lost 5 bases at V and 13 bases at J; junction bases unmatched: 3. The CDR3 consists of 11 residues. CDR3 amino acids: CASSRDREQYF. CDR3 DNA sequence: TGTGCCAGCAGTAGGGACAGGGAGCAGTACTTC.

This clonotype occurred a few times. The junction departs from germline at one end; a sequencing error may be responsible. The rearrangement links TRBV5-1 to TRBJ1-1; D not resolved. Per germline, CDR1 SGHRS and CDR2 YFSETQ. This CDR3 contains 13 residues. The CDR3 nucleotides are TGTGCCAGCAGTTTAGCGCCGGGCACTGAAGCTTTCTTT. The encoded protein is CASSLAPGTEAFF.

The V gene is TRBV25-1, the J gene TRBJ1-1; tentative D call: TRBD1 (5 bases). The CDR3 spans 13 residues. Germline lookup yields CDR1 MGHDK and CDR2 SYGVNS. Deletions cut 6 bases from V and 3 bases from J, with 11 bases between. CDR3 loop: CASRADSYTEAFF. CDR3 in DNA: TGTGCCAGCAGGGCTGACAGTTACACTGAAGCTTTCTTT.

This clonotype was seen a few times. The chain has TRBV28 and TRBJ2-5, with 7 nucleotides matching TRBD2. Germline assignment: CDR1 MDHEN and CDR2 SYDVKM. Trimming cost V 5 bases and J 1 base; bases outside gene matches: 10. The CDR3 loop spans 16 amino acids. Written as DNA, the CDR3 is TGTGCCAGCAGTACCAAGCGGGGCTTTACCCAAGAGACCCAGTACTTC. The encoded protein is CASSTKRGFTQETQYF.

This chain links TRBV20-1 with TRBJ2-5, with D hard to call. Germline V gives CDR1 DFQATT, CDR2 SNEGSKA (reference sequence). With 2 bases removed from V and 2 bases from J, the gap between germline ends came to 6 bases. The CDR3 runs 12 residues. The CDR3 bases are TGCAGTGCTAGATTCGGGCAAGAGACCCAGTACTTC. Encoded protein: CSARFGQETQYF.

The chain combines TRBV20-1 with TRBJ2-1; 8 nucleotides match TRBD2. The assigned J gene may be wrong: the sequence end matches TRBJ2-7 better. This CDR3 has 13 amino acids. The V gene's germline CDR1 is DFQATT and CDR2 SNEGSKA (reference sequence). The chain's CDR3 is CTSAGDSYNEQYF. The CDR3 DNA reads as TGCACATCAGCGGGAGACTCCTACAATGAGCAGTACTTC.

The genes are TRBV25-1 and TRBJ2-7, with D hard to call. This CDR3 comprises 14 residues. Germline loops: CDR1 MGHDK, CDR2 SYGVNS. With 2 bases removed from V and 4 bases from J, the gap between germline ends came to 12 bases. The CDR3 DNA reads as TGTGCCAGCAGTGAAGTCGGCAGTATTTACGAGCAGTACTTC. Its translation is CASSEVGSIYEQYF.

The chain joins TRBV11-2 to TRBJ2-3, with 10 bases that match TRBD1. Germline CDR1 SGHAT, CDR2 FQNNGV. V lost 6 bases and J lost 2; bases outside the gene matches: 8. This CDR3 comprises 16 residues. CDR3 loop: CASRPRQGAYTDTQYF. In DNA, the CDR3 is TGTGCCAGCAGACCGCGACAGGGGGCGTACACAGATACGCAGTATTTT.

At least ten counts were recorded for this clonotype. The J gene is TRBJ2-7, the V gene TRBV4-1; unclear D gene. The CDR3 has 14 amino acids. Germline CDR1 is MGHRA and CDR2 is YSYEKL. V lost 0 bases and J 0 bases, leaving 6 bases between the germline ends. The DNA for the CDR3 is TGCGCCAGCAGCCAAGAGCCGGGCTCCTACGAGCAGTACTTC. Protein: CASSQEPGSYEQYF.

The genes are TRBV12-3 or TRBV12-4 and TRBJ2-3, with D tentatively TRBD2 (5 bases). The length of the CDR3 is 12 residues. V lost 0 bases and J 11 bases, leaving 9 bases between the germline ends. The CDR3 DNA sequence: TGTGCCAGCAGTTTAGCGAGGGCAGAGCAGTATTTT. Protein: CASSLARAEQYF.

The V gene is TRBV7-9, the J gene TRBJ2-1, with 11 nucleotides matching TRBD2. The J segment lost 5 bases and the V segment lost 5 bases, leaving 5 bases of the junction unmatched. This CDR3 has 15 residues. The germline CDR1 and CDR2 sequences are SEHNR and FQNEAQ (reference sequence). CDR3 in DNA: TGTGCCAGCAGCCCCTTTAGCGGGGGGGACAATGAGCAGTTCTTC. Translating gives CASSPFSGGDNEQFF.

The J gene is TRBJ1-4, the V gene TRBV24-1; no firm D call. CDR3 length: 13 amino acids. Trimming took off 7 bases at V and 6 bases at J, with 11 bases between the two ends. Looked up from germline, CDR1 is KGHDR and CDR2 is SFDVKD. As DNA, the CDR3 is TGTGCCACCAGGGCACCCGACGATGAAAAACTGTTTTTT. Translation gives CATRAPDDEKLFF.

The chain uses TRBV20-1 and TRBJ1-2; possibly TRBD1 for D (5 bases). Trimming left V 5 bases short and J 0 bases short, with 16 bases between. Germline lookup yields CDR1 DFQATT and CDR2 SNEGSKA (reference sequence). The CDR3 has 15 residues. CDR3 DNA sequence: TGCAGTGCTTTCGCGACAGTTTGGACTAACTATGGCTACACCTTC. It codes for CSAFATVWTNYGYTF.

This rearrangement joins TRBV4-1 to TRBJ2-3; D gene ambiguous. The V gene lost 4 bases and the J gene lost 3 bases, with 17 bases spanning the gap. CDR3 size: 16 residues. Germline V gives CDR1 MGHRA, CDR2 YSYEKL. The CDR3 nucleotides are TGCGCCAGCAGCCTCCGGACCTTTACGTTAACAGATACGCAGTATTTT. Translating it yields CASSLRTFTLTDTQYF.

This rearrangement joins TRBV5-1 to TRBJ2-7; D remains ambiguous. V lost 4 bases to trimming and J lost 5 bases, with 10 bases between them. CDR1 and CDR2 (germline): SGHRS, YFSETQ. The CDR3 is made up of 12 amino acids. CDR3 protein: CASSVLGDEQYF. The CDR3 DNA follows: TGCGCCAGCAGCGTCCTTGGGGACGAGCAGTACTTC.

A few counts support this clonotype. The chain couples TRBV6-1 to TRBJ2-7; the D call may be TRBD1 or TRBD2 (5 bases each). The CDR3 length is 14 residues. The germline CDR1 and CDR2 sequences are MNHNS and SASEGT. V was shortened by 4 bases and J by 2 bases, with 12 bases between the two germline ends. The CDR3 DNA reads TGTGCCAGCAGTGTCTCGGGGACGGCCTACGAGCAGTACTTC. Amino acid sequence: CASSVSGTAYEQYF.

This chain joins TRBV25-1 and TRBJ2-5; TRBD1 agrees at 9 bases. J was trimmed by 11 bases and V by 4 bases; bases with no gene match: 5. The CDR3 has 12 amino acids. Germline V gene lookup returns CDR1 MGHDK and CDR2 SYGVNS. CDR3 loop: CASSATGGKQYF. In DNA form, the CDR3 reads TGTGCCAGCAGTGCTACAGGGGGCAAGCAGTACTTC.